This TCR beta chain was obtained from a study of shared clonotypes between healthy human individuals. This CDR3 has 12 amino acids. Between the trimmed V and J ends, which lost 4 bases and 10 bases, there was a span of 13 bases. Germline assignment: CDR1 MNHEY and CDR2 SMNVEV (reference sequence). TCRdb's table, derived via immunoSEQ multiplex PCR, lists solely in-frame clones and lacks some. The table records about 2.3 million clones, 85% to 95% of them present only once. The gene calls are TRBV27 and TRBJ1-2; TRBD1 is a possible D gene (5 bases). The TCR comes from a man aged 18 to 29 in good health. Some clones in this sample may be carry-over from other donors' samples. The material sequenced was naive CD4+ T cells from PBMCs. Specified subset: CD45RA+ positively selected. CDR3 nucleotides: TGTGCCAGCAGTTACCAGGGATACGTCTACACCTTC. Its translation: CASSYQGYVYTF.